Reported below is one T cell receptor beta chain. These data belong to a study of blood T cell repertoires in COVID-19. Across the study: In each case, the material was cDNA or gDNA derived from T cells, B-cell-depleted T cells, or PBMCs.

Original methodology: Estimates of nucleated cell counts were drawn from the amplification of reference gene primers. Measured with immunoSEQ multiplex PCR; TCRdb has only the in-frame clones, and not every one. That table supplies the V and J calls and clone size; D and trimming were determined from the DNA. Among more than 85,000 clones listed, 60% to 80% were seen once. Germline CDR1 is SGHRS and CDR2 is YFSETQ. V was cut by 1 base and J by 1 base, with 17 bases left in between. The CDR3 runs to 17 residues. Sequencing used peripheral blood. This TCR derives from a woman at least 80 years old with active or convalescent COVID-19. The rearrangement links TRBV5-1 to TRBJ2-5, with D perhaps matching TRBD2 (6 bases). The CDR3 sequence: CASSLWGSLGGQETQYF. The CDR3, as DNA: TGCGCCAGCAGCTTGTGGGGTAGCCTGGGAGGCCAAGAGACCCAGTACTTC.